Described below is a single T cell receptor beta chain sequence and its context. This specimen belongs to a study of CD8+CD57+ T cells in acquired aplastic anemia. Genomic DNA was employed as the template in profiling TCR beta VDJ and CDR3. Each CDR3 protein is one row after TCRdb ran MiXCR on the reads. The sample consists of over 200,000 distinct CDR3 sequences, around 60% of them appearing once. Deletions cut 8 bases from V and 0 bases from J, with 17 bases between. The CDR3 sequence is 15 residues long. Germline CDR1 MGHDK, CDR2 SYGVNS. The chain carries TRBV25-1 and TRBJ2-7, with a tentative D call TRBD2 (7 bases). The TCR was taken from a human donor in good health. Sequenced: sorted CD4+, CD8+, or CD8+CD57+ T cells (not recorded which) from PBMCs. The CDR3 DNA is TGTGCCAGCTCACCAAGGAGGGGGGGCTCCTACGAGCAGTACTTC. Its protein is CASSPRRGGSYEQYF.